This T cell receptor beta chain is drawn from a study of early T cells in non-severe SARS-CoV-2 infection. The CDR3 is 13 residues long. J gave up 4 bases and V 5 bases, and 3 bases lay outside the gene matches. Germline V gene lookup returns CDR1 SEHNR and CDR2 FQNEAQ (reference sequence). TCRdb processed the 5' RACE reads anew with MiXCR; each CDR3 protein has one entry. This sample has about 34,000 distinct CDR3 sequences, with over 5% found just once. Sequencing was performed on whole blood. The source of this sequence is an adult who was a healthcare worker with PCR-confirmed SARS-CoV-2 infection or an uninfected control (not recorded which). The chain carries TRBV7-9 and TRBJ2-7, with 9 bases identical to TRBD2. In DNA form, the CDR3 reads TGTGCCAGCAGCCGGACTAGCGAATACGAGCAGTACTTC. Amino acid sequence: CASSRTSEYEQYF.